This is a list of T cell receptor beta chains from one sample in a study of chemoradiotherapy in HPV16-positive cancers. The repertoire was sequenced with immunoSEQ multiplex PCR; TCRdb's copy has only in-frame clones and lacks some. The table has tens of thousands of clones, 84% seen once. The sequencing used blood, collected from a patient who underwent chemoradiotherapy. Source of these receptors: a human donor with HPV-associated anogenital cancer. Each CDR3 is given with its conserved first and last residue. Each record gives: J gene, clone size, V gene, D gene, CDR3 DNA, CDR3 protein. A D gene is named only where the DNA matches it firmly. The size field is filled for only some rows; it gives once, few, many or a size class.

TRBJ1-5	few	TRBV19	TRBD1	TGTGCCAGTAGTATACAGGGGGCAGGGGGTCAGCCCCAGCATTTT	CASSIQGAGGQPQHF
TRBJ1-1	few	TRBV4-2	.	TGTGCCAGCAGCCAGATACAAACGAACACTGAAGCTTTCTTT	CASSQIQTNTEAFF
TRBJ2-3	.	TRBV19	.	TGTGCCAGTAGGATGCGGGGCCTCACAGATACGCAGTATTTT	CASRMRGLTDTQYF
TRBJ1-5	.	TRBV6-1	.	TGTGCCAGCAGTGAAGACACCGCGGATCAGCCCCAGCATTTT	CASSEDTADQPQHF
TRBJ1-4	.	TRBV27	.	TGTGCCAGCAGTTTTAAAGGATGGGAGGGAAAACTGTTTTTT	CASSFKGWEGKLFF
TRBJ2-7	.	TRBV19	.	TGTGCCAGTAGTATAGGGACAGACTACGAGCAGTACTTC	CASSIGTDYEQYF
TRBJ2-2	.	TRBV14	TRBD1	TGTGCCAGCAGACCTACGGGACAGGGGAACACCGGGGAGCTGTTTTTT	CASRPTGQGNTGELFF
TRBJ2-1	.	TRBV13	.	TGTGCCAGCAGCTTTAGGGGGGCCAGGACGAATGAGCAGTTCTTC	CASSFRGARTNEQFF
TRBJ2-5	.	TRBV18	.	TGTGCCAGCTCACCATGGGCGGGGCTGGAGACCCAGTACTTC	CASSPWAGLETQYF
TRBJ1-1	.	TRBV7-9	.	TGTGCCAGCAGCTACCAACAGGGTGGCACTGAAGCTTTCTTT	CASSYQQGGTEAFF
TRBJ2-2	.	TRBV10-2	TRBD1	TGCGCCAGCATCCCGGACAGGGGGGACACCGGGGAGCTGTTTTTT	CASIPDRGDTGELFF
TRBJ1-1	.	TRBV11-2	.	TGTGCCAGCAGCGCCGGGACTTTTTGGAACACTGAAGCTTTCTTT	CASSAGTFWNTEAFF
TRBJ1-1	few	TRBV5-1	.	TGCGCCAGCAGGATGGACAGCATGAACACTGAAGCTTTCTTT	CASRMDSMNTEAFF
TRBJ2-5	.	TRBV5-1	.	TGCGCCAGCAGCTTGGAAGATCCTCAAGAGACCCAGTACTTC	CASSLEDPQETQYF
TRBJ1-6	once	TRBV6-1	.	TGTGCCAGCAGTGAAAACCGGGCTGACGATTCACCCCTCCACTTT	CASSENRADDSPLHF
TRBJ2-3	once	TRBV11-2	.	TGTGCCAGCAGTCGGCTAGGGACGGGTACGCAGTATTTT	CASSRLGTGTQYF
TRBJ2-3	once	TRBV2	.	TGTGCCAGCAGGGGAGGACAGATACCCACAGATACGCAGTATTTT	CASRGGQIPTDTQYF
TRBJ1-3	.	TRBV2	.	TGTGCCAGCAGTTCACAGGCGTGGGGAAACACCATATATTTT	CASSSQAWGNTIYF
TRBJ2-1	.	TRBV29-1	TRBD2	TGCAGCGTTGTTGGGGACTATCCCTACTACAATGAGCAGTTCTTC	CSVVGDYPYYNEQFF
TRBJ2-3	.	TRBV5-1	TRBD1	TGCGCCAGCAGCTTGGGACAGGGCTCCCCAGATACGCAGTATTTT	CASSLGQGSPDTQYF
TRBJ1-1	.	TRBV5-1	.	TGCGCCAGCAGCTTGTCACAGTCTAACACTGAAGCTTTCTTT	CASSLSQSNTEAFF
TRBJ1-1	few	TRBV2	.	TGTGCCAGCAGCCCCATGACTGAAGCTTTCTTT	CASSPMTEAFF
TRBJ1-5	.	TRBV28	.	TGTGCCAGCAGTTTGGAAGGGCAGCCCCAGCATTTT	CASSLEGQPQHF
TRBJ1-4	.	TRBV5-8	.	TGTGCCAGCAGCTTAGGGGAGTTTTCAACTAATGAAAAACTGTTTTTT	CASSLGEFSTNEKLFF
TRBJ2-1	.	TRBV19	TRBD1	TGTGCCAGTAGTCTTCCGGGACAGGGAGGTAGGGATGAGCAGTTCTTC	CASSLPGQGGRDEQFF
TRBJ2-2	.	TRBV11-3	.	TGTGCCAGCAGCTTAGATCGGGGGTCCGGGGAGCTGTTTTTT	CASSLDRGSGELFF
TRBJ2-3	.	TRBV7-2	.	TGTGCCAGCAGTTTCGCGACTAGGCGAAACACAGATACGCAGTATTTT	CASSFATRRNTDTQYF